The clone carrying this T cell receptor (beta chain) was detected only a few times. Antigen specificity is unknown. Germline V gene lookup returns CDR1 LGHDT and CDR2 YNNKEL (reference sequence). V was pared by 3 bases and J by 4 bases, with 14 bases of the junction left unmatched. The CDR3 has 17 residues. The record originates from a study of T cells after yellow fever vaccination. Findings and limits, study-wide: Reappearing after the booster were most of the clones from primary vaccination (96% CD4, around 90% CD8). Contamination by abundant bulk-population clonotypes could be present in FACS-sorted repertoires. Relatively few clonotypes were ones that appeared in both CD4 and CD8 compartments.

TCRdb called the 5' RACE reads again in MiXCR, with one record for every CDR3 protein. The table records some 300,000 distinct CDR3 sequences, around 9.3% of them present only once. Sequenced here: CD4+ T cells sorted from PBMCs, sampled 5 days after the yellow fever booster vaccination. The chain has TRBV3-1 and TRBJ2-5; 7 bases line up with TRBD2. The origin of this receptor is a man aged 18 to 29 who received the YFV17D yellow fever vaccine. The CDR3 sequence: CASSQMGTGGAGETQYF. CDR3 DNA: TGTGCCAGCAGCCAGATGGGGACGGGGGGTGCCGGAGAGACCCAGTACTTC.